The 16 T cell receptor beta chains listed next were all sequenced from one sample in a study of a mutant IDH1 vaccine in newly diagnosed glioma. Their antigens remain unidentified. TCRdb keeps only in-frame clones here, not all; method: immunoSEQ multiplex PCR. The top ten clones hold under 7% of a sample with 120,000 or so clones, over 75% of them seen once. Regarding time point: week 11, during vaccination. A single vaccine dose contained 300 ug of mutant IDH1 20-mer peptide, and topical imiquimod was used with it. The specimen comprised PBMCs, sampled from a glioma patient whose treatment included an IDH1 peptide vaccine. Receptor source: a man aged 35 to 55 with glioma.

This clone showed up just a few times. This chain joins TRBV18 and TRBJ1-5; a possible D gene is TRBD1 (5 bases). Looked up from germline, CDR1 is KGHSH and CDR2 is LQKENI. Trimming shortened V by 1 base and J by 4 bases, and 11 bases separated the two germline ends. This CDR3 has 15 amino acids. CDR3: CASSPLGGVNQPQHF. The CDR3 region has the DNA TGTGCCAGCTCACCACTGGGGGGTGTAAATCAGCCCCAGCATTTT.

The chain has TRBV6-6 and TRBJ2-2; D not certain. CDR1 MNHNY and CDR2 SVGAGI come from the germline V gene (reference sequence). CDR3 length: 13 residues. The germline V and J ends were trimmed by 0 bases and 4 bases, with 3 bases remaining between them. The CDR3 sequence is CASSYSATGELFF. The CDR3 DNA reads TGTGCCAGCAGTTACTCGGCCACCGGGGAGCTGTTTTTT.

The chain recombines TRBV6-1 with TRBJ1-2, with no clear D. V was pared by 9 bases and J by 5 bases, with 13 bases between. This CDR3 spans 12 amino acids. From germline, CDR1 is MNHNS and CDR2 SASEGT. In DNA, the CDR3 is TGTGCCAGTGAGGGCGTGGGGTATGGCTACACCTTC. Protein: CASEGVGYGYTF.

The J gene is TRBJ2-3, the V gene TRBV11-2, with 9 bases lining up with TRBD2. Germline values: CDR1 SGHAT, CDR2 FQNNGV. This CDR3 has 16 residues. With V trimmed by 0 bases and J by 6 bases, 7 bases remained unmatched. The CDR3, as DNA: TGTGCCAGCAGCTTAGAAGTGCGGGAGGGCCGGGATACGCAGTATTTT. It yields the protein CASSLEVREGRDTQYF.

The chain joins TRBV18 to TRBJ2-3; D is perhaps TRBD1 (5 bases). The CDR3 consists of 17 residues. V lost 2 bases and J 0 bases, leaving 15 bases between the germline ends. The germline V gene has CDR1 KGHSH and CDR2 LQKENI. CDR3 bases: TGTGCCAGCTCACCATGGCAGGGCAGAATAAGCACAGATACGCAGTATTTT. Protein product: CASSPWQGRISTDTQYF.

This clone showed up just once. The chain is built from TRBV6-6 and TRBJ1-5; D possibly corresponds to TRBD1 (6 bases). This CDR3 contains 15 residues. Germline V lookup: CDR1 MNHNY, CDR2 SVGAGI (reference sequence). The V and J ends lost 6 bases and 0 bases respectively, with 12 bases between them. CDR3 in amino acids: CASSLDRTSNQPQHF. CDR3 DNA: TGTGCCAGCAGCCTCGACAGGACTAGCAATCAGCCCCAGCATTTT.

The chain links TRBV11-2 to TRBJ2-7; TRBD2 is a possible D gene (6 bases). The V gene lost 3 bases and the J gene lost 0 bases, with 21 bases spanning the gap. The germline V gene has CDR1 SGHAT and CDR2 FQNNGV. The CDR3 runs 18 residues. Here the CDR3 reads CASSFGTDGKWASYEQYF. In nucleotides, the CDR3 is TGTGCCAGCAGCTTTGGGACTGATGGGAAGTGGGCCTCCTACGAGCAGTACTTC. Based on the CDR3 plus reference TRBV11-2 and TRBJ2-7, the full variable domain is EAGVAQSPRYKIIEKRQSVAFWCNPISGHATLYWYQQILGQGPKLLIQFQNNGVVDDSQLPKDRFSAERLKGVDSTLKIQPAKLEDSAVYLCASSFGTDGKWASYEQYFGPGTRLTVT.

CDR3 nucleotides: TGCGCCAGCAGCTTAGAAGGGGCCGGGGAGCTGTTTTTT. This translates into CASSLEGAGELFF. This rearrangement joins TRBV5-1 to TRBJ2-2; D may be TRBD1 (5 bases). Germline loops: CDR1 SGHRS, CDR2 YFSETQ. This CDR3 is 13 amino acids long. The ends were cut back, 2 bases at V and 6 bases at J, with 8 bases in the middle.

V and J are TRBV4-2 and TRBJ2-5; 9 nucleotides match TRBD2. The V gene end was trimmed by 1 base and the J gene end by 5 bases; junction bases not matched to a gene: 8. Per germline, CDR1 LGHNA and CDR2 YNFKEQ. This CDR3 is 16 amino acids long. CDR3 DNA: TGTGCCAGCAGCCAAGTAGGGGCGGGGGGGCCGGAGACCCAGTACTTC. It is translated as CASSQVGAGGPETQYF.

Only a few counts were recorded for this clone. J is TRBJ1-1 and V is TRBV4-3; weak D call: TRBD1 (6 bases). Trimming pared 0 bases from V and 4 bases from J, leaving 9 bases between. The germline CDR1 and CDR2 sequences are LGHNA and YSLEER. This CDR3 is built from 14 residues. In DNA form, the CDR3 reads TGCGCCAGCAGCCAAGATGGGGGGCTCACTGAAGCTTTCTTT. It specifies CASSQDGGLTEAFF.

The rearrangement uses TRBV30 and TRBJ1-2; the D is unclear. With 1 base removed from V and 2 bases from J, the gap between germline ends came to 11 bases. Germline CDR1 GTSNPN, CDR2 SVGIG (reference sequence). The CDR3 is made up of 14 amino acids. CDR3 nucleotide sequence: TGTGCCTGGAGTGCCGCACCCCACAACTATGGCTACACCTTC. It translates to CAWSAAPHNYGYTF. The full variable domain, rest sourced from reference TRBV30 and TRBJ1-2, is SQTIHQWPATLVQPVGSPLSLECTVEGTSNPNLYWYRQAAGRGLQLLFYSVGIGQISSEVPQNLSASRPQDRQFILSSKKLLLSDSGFYLCAWSAAPHNYGYTFGSGTRLTVV.

This clone occurred a few times. J is TRBJ2-5 and V is TRBV18; 7 nucleotides line up with TRBD2. This CDR3 contains 16 residues. With V trimmed by 4 bases and J by 2 bases, 10 bases remained unmatched. CDR1 is KGHSH, CDR2 LQKENI, per germline. CDR3 bases: TGTGCCAGCTCACGAACTATTCCGGGACTACAAGAGACCCAGTACTTC. Protein sequence: CASSRTIPGLQETQYF.

The genes are TRBV6-5 and TRBJ2-2; possibly TRBD1 for D (6 bases). The germline V gene encodes CDR1 MNHEY and CDR2 SVGAGI. Trimming took off 2 bases at V and 4 bases at J, with 8 bases between the two ends. This CDR3 is built from 14 residues. The CDR3 DNA is TGTGCCAGCAGTTACGGACAGTCCACCGGGGAGCTGTTTTTT. Encoded protein: CASSYGQSTGELFF.

The chain recombines TRBV29-1 with TRBJ2-7, with D possibly being TRBD1 (5 bases). V was trimmed by 0 bases and J by 4 bases, leaving 7 bases between them. The germline gives CDR1 SQVTM, CDR2 ANQGSEA. This CDR3 region has 12 residues. The CDR3 loop reads CSVEERGYEQYF. CDR3 bases: TGCAGCGTTGAAGAAAGGGGTTACGAGCAGTACTTC.

Details on this clone: This sample includes further DNA sequences coding for the same CDR3. The V gene is TRBV5-1, the J gene TRBJ2-2, with D hard to call. The CDR3 sequence is 15 residues long. The germline CDR1 and CDR2 sequences are SGHRS and YFSETQ. V lost 4 bases to trimming and J lost 6 bases, with 16 bases between them. For the CDR3, the DNA is TGCGCCAGCAGCCTGGATCTTAGCTCCCCCGGGGAGCTGTTTTTT. Encoded protein: CASSLDLSSPGELFF.

The rearrangement joins TRBV5-1 to TRBJ2-1; D not certain. The CDR3 length is 12 residues. Trimming left V 0 bases short and J 5 bases short, with 3 bases between. The germline CDR1 and CDR2 sequences are SGHRS and YFSETQ. The CDR3 bases are TGCGCCAGCAGCTTGGCTAACAATGAGCAGTTCTTC. Translating it yields CASSLANNEQFF. The whole variable domain, filled in from reference TRBV5-1 and TRBJ2-1, reads KAGVTQTPRYLIKTRGQQVTLSCSPISGHRSVSWYQQTPGQGLQFLFEYFSETQRNKGNFPGRFSGRQFSNSRSEMNVSTLELGDSALYLCASSLANNEQFFGPGTRLTVL.